This T cell receptor beta chain was sequenced in a study of shared clonotypes between healthy human individuals. Only in-frame clones appear in the TCRdb table, and some are missing; sequencing was by immunoSEQ multiplex PCR. The sample consists of more than 1.2 million clones, approximately 98.5% of them appearing once. Material for sequencing was naive CD4+ T cells sorted from blood. Subset in this sample: CD45RA+ positively selected. This clonotype was sampled from a man younger than 40 in good health.

In DNA, the CDR3 is TGTGCCAGCAGTTCCCTTCAGAGAACAGATACGCAGTATTTT. It translates to CASSSLQRTDTQYF. The chain links TRBV28 to TRBJ2-3; D is unclear. Germline V CDR1 and CDR2: MDHEN, SYDVKM. The CDR3 loop spans 14 amino acids. Trimming cost V 4 bases and J 3 bases, with 11 bases left between them.